These T cell receptor beta chains were read from a single sample in a study of sequential checkpoint blockade in melanoma. The protocol was immunoSEQ multiplex PCR, while the TCRdb copy is restricted to in-frame clones and leaves out a portion. The sample yields more than 2,500 clones, under 25% seen once. Here the sequenced sample was tumor tissue (inferred from file names), taken from a patient given nivolumab and ipilimumab in sequence. The receptors were sampled from a human patient with melanoma. Some clones in this sample may be carry-over from other donors' samples. The CDR3 runs from the conserved cysteine through the conserved F or W. A D gene is named only where the DNA matches it firmly. A row's size may be missing; if present it is once, few, many or a size class.

d_gene	abundance	v_gene	j_gene	CDR3aa
TRBD1	few	TRBV6-8	TRBJ2-7	CASSSGTGIGEQYF
NA	once	TRBV5-1	TRBJ2-1	CASSPQEGAPYNEQFF
NA	NA	TRBV4-1	TRBJ2-2	CASSQKDTPGELFF
TRBD1	few	TRBV5-1	TRBJ2-5	CASSLGTGARETQYF
TRBD1	many	TRBV11-3	TRBJ2-3	CASSRSGQGRTQYF
NA	many	TRBV11-3	TRBJ1-2	CASSQTGTDSTNYGYTF
NA	NA	TRBV19	TRBJ2-2	CASSHPGYSGELFF
NA	NA	TRBV18	TRBJ2-6	CASSPSRSFSGANVLTF
NA	few	TRBV15	TRBJ2-6	CATSLRASGANVLTF
NA	many	TRBV11-3	TRBJ1-6	CASSFGESGTSSLHF
NA	NA	TRBV6-7	TRBJ2-5	CASSGKETQYF
TRBD2	few	TRBV2	TRBJ2-1	CASSTRGGDSNEQFF
NA	NA	TRBV29-1	TRBJ2-2	CSGKGLGDTGELFF
TRBD1	medium-sized	TRBV6-8	TRBJ1-2	CASSGQAYGYTF
TRBD1	many	TRBV11-3	TRBJ1-1	CASSSWTGAPEAFF
NA	few	TRBV5-1	TRBJ2-2	CASSLFGNTGELFF
NA	NA	TRBV5-1	TRBJ1-4	CASSLLRGPNEKLFF
TRBD2	few	TRBV12-5	TRBJ2-1	CASGDGPAGEQFF
NA	few	TRBV15	TRBJ2-4	CATSRDGFGGLAKNIQYF
TRBD2	many	TRBV11-3	TRBJ2-3	CASSLRAGGETDTQYF
TRBD1	NA	TRBV19	TRBJ1-3	CASRRTGAGNTIYF
TRBD1	few	TRBV19	TRBJ1-1	CASKGTARNAEAFF
TRBD1	many	TRBV9	TRBJ2-7	CASSLSGTGNYYEQYF
NA	NA	TRBV6-7	TRBJ1-1	CAIGSRQEAFF
NA	many	TRBV11-3	TRBJ2-1	CASSLDVSAVQDNEQFF
NA	few	TRBV11-3	TRBJ2-2	CASSLGRVNTGELFF
NA	few	TRBV19	TRBJ2-7	CASSTAHGPYEQYF
TRBD1	NA	TRBV11-3	TRBJ2-4	CASSQGAGQGPLAKNIQYF
TRBD1	NA	TRBV12-5	TRBJ1-1	CASVDRGGFYTEAFF
NA	NA	TRBV5-1	TRBJ2-3	CASSLDVGGPADTQYF
NA	many	TRBV11-3	TRBJ1-2	CASSSGRAANYGYTF
NA	NA	TRBV4-1	TRBJ2-2	CASSQDPGYTGELFF
NA	few	TRBV9	TRBJ2-2	CASSEGTHTGELFF
TRBD2	NA	TRBV11-3	TRBJ2-5	CASSSFRFVAGGQVVETQYF
TRBD2	medium-sized	TRBV11-3	TRBJ2-1	CASSRIAGAENEQFF
NA	few	TRBV9	TRBJ2-7	CASSVDVGNYEQYF
NA	NA	TRBV28	TRBJ2-5	CASSSPGTEGETQYF
TRBD1	few	TRBV6-8	TRBJ1-5	CASSTDRGPISDFDQPQHF
NA	NA	TRBV28	TRBJ2-7	CASSPHRYEQYF
NA	NA	TRBV9	TRBJ1-2	CASSVAPGGGYTF
NA	many	TRBV11-3	TRBJ2-5	CASSGAGSVQETQYF
NA	NA	TRBV11-3	TRBJ1-3	CASSFVGSTGNTIYF